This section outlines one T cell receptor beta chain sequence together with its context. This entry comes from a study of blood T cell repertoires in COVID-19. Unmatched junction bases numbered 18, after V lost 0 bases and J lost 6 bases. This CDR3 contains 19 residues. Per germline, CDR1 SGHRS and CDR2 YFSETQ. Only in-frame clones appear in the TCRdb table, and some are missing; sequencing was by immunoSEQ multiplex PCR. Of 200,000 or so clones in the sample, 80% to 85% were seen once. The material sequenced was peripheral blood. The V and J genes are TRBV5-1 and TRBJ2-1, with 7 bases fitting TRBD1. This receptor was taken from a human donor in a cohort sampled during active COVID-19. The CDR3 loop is CASSLDTGERRVASNEQFF. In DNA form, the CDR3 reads TGCGCCAGCAGCTTGGATACAGGGGAGCGTCGGGTCGCCTCCAATGAGCAGTTCTTC.